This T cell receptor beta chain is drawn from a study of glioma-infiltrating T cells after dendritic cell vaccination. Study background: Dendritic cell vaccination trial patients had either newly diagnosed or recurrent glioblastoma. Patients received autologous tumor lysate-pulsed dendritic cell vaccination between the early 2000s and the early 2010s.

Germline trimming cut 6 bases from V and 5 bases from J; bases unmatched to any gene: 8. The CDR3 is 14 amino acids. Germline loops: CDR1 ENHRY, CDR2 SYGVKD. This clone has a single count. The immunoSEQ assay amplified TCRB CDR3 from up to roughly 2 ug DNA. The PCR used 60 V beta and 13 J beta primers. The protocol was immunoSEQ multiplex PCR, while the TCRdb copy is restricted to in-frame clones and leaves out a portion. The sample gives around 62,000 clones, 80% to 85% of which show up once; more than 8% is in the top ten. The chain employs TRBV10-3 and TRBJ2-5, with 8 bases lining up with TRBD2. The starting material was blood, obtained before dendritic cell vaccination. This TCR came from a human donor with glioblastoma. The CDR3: CAISILPSGETQYF. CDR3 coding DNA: TGTGCCATCAGCATTCTACCTAGCGGGGAGACCCAGTACTTC.